Each of the 21 T cell receptor beta chains below was sequenced from the same sample in a study of blood T cells in healthy people across ages. Sample-barcoded 5' priming and a J-beta primer mix drove a second PCR of roughly 6 to 12 cycles. MiXCR was run by TCRdb on the 5' RACE reads, yielding one entry per CDR3 protein. The top ten hold roughly 23% of the sample, which has 850,000 to 1,000,000 distinct CDR3 sequences, roughly 51% seen once. Sequencing was done on a sample of blood. These receptor sequences come from a woman aged 55-75 years in good health.

The J gene is TRBJ2-5, the V gene TRBV29-1; D is possibly TRBD1 or TRBD2 (6 bases each). The CDR3 consists of 14 residues. Germline V gene data show CDR1 as SQVTM and CDR2 as ANQGSEA. V lost 3 bases and J 5 bases, leaving 16 bases between the germline ends. CDR3 DNA sequence: TGCAGCGTTGACCCCCCTGGGGGGCTTGAGACCCAGTACTTC. It specifies CSVDPPGGLETQYF.

For the CDR3, the DNA is TGTGCCAGCAGCACCGGACGTGGCAATCAGCCCCAGCATTTT. Encoded protein: CASSTGRGNQPQHF. V and J are TRBV5-6 and TRBJ1-5; D gene ambiguous. The germline V gene encodes CDR1 SGHDT and CDR2 YYEEEE. V was trimmed by 4 bases and J by 2 bases, leaving 10 bases between them. This CDR3 comprises 14 residues.

This clonotype appeared a few times. Written as DNA, the CDR3 is TGTGCCAGCAGCTCAACAGGGGGCGCGGGCGATACGCAGTATTTT. This codes for CASSSTGGAGDTQYF. The chain links TRBV7-2 to TRBJ2-3; 9 bases match TRBD1. This CDR3 region has 15 residues. Germline CDR1 and CDR2: SGHTA and FQGNSA. J lost 6 bases, V lost 4 bases, and 8 bases had no gene match. Full variable domain (outside the CDR3, taken from reference TRBV7-2 and TRBJ2-3): GAGVSQSPSNKVTEKGKDVELRCDPISGHTALYWYRQSLGQGLEFLIYFQGNSAPDKSGLPSDRFSAERTGGSVSTLTIQRTQQEDSAVYLCASSSTGGAGDTQYFGPGTRLTVL.

This chain connects TRBV27 to TRBJ2-3, with D uncertain. Trimming took 7 bases from V and 0 from J, leaving 17 bases between them. Germline V gene data show CDR1 as MNHEY and CDR2 as SMNVEV (reference sequence). This CDR3 comprises 16 residues. CDR3 bases: TGTGCCAGCAAGAGGTATTTGGGTCCTAGCACAGATACGCAGTATTTT. Protein sequence: CASKRYLGPSTDTQYF.

The chain links TRBV25-1 to TRBJ1-4, with D unresolved. V shed 4 bases and J shed 3 bases, with 9 bases lying between them. The CDR3 covers 14 residues. Germline CDR1 and CDR2: MGHDK and SYGVNS. The CDR3 region is CASSAAQPNEKLFF. As DNA, the CDR3 is TGTGCCAGCAGTGCAGCTCAACCTAATGAAAAACTGTTTTTT.

This chain joins TRBV11-2 and TRBJ1-1; D uncertain. The V and J ends lost 5 bases and 0 bases respectively, with 10 bases between them. This CDR3 has 14 amino acids. Germline V lookup: CDR1 SGHAT, CDR2 FQNNGV. The CDR3 protein is CASSTVRVNTEAFF. The DNA of the CDR3 is TGTGCCAGCAGCACAGTGAGGGTGAACACTGAAGCTTTCTTT.

CDR3 protein: CSAISGRIDEQYF. In DNA form, the CDR3 reads TGCAGTGCTATTAGCGGGAGAATCGACGAGCAGTACTTC. This chain joins TRBV20-1 and TRBJ2-5; 9 nucleotides line up with TRBD2. The J call is uncertain, as TRBJ2-7 better fits the DNA end. CDR1 and CDR2 (germline): DFQATT, SNEGSKA (reference sequence). This CDR3 spans 13 amino acids.

This chain uses TRBV20-1 with TRBJ2-7; the match to TRBD1 covers 9 bases. V lost 1 base, J lost 2 bases, and 6 bases stayed unmatched. Germline V gene sequence: CDR1 DFQATT, CDR2 SNEGSKA (reference sequence). The CDR3 is 15 residues long. CDR3 DNA sequence: TGCAGTGCTAGAGGGGACAGGGATTTCACCTACGAGCAGTACTTC. Amino acids: CSARGDRDFTYEQYF.

The V and J genes are TRBV20-1 and TRBJ1-2; D perhaps matches TRBD1 (6 bases). Trimming took 3 bases from V and 0 from J, leaving 14 bases between them. Germline lookup yields CDR1 DFQATT and CDR2 SNEGSKA (reference sequence). The CDR3 is 15 residues long. The CDR3, as DNA: TGCAGTGCTAGGCCGGGAGACAGGACTAACTATGGCTACACCTTC. As protein: CSARPGDRTNYGYTF.

This clonotype has just a few counts. The chain is built from TRBV4-2 and TRBJ2-7; TRBD2 matches at 10 bases. The V gene end was trimmed by 0 bases and the J gene end by 1 base; junction bases not matched to a gene: 6. The CDR3 totals 17 residues. Germline V gene lookup returns CDR1 LGHNA and CDR2 YNFKEQ. For the CDR3, the DNA is TGTGCCAGCAGCCAAGATCGTTTTAGCGGGGGGTCCTACGAGCAGTACTTC. The encoded protein is CASSQDRFSGGSYEQYF.

The count of this clonotype is one. The CDR3 DNA is TGTGCCAGCAGGCTCAGGGTTGGGGGAAATGAAAAACTGTTTTTT. Translating it yields CASRLRVGGNEKLFF. The rearrangement links TRBV6-5 to TRBJ1-4; possibly TRBD1 for D (5 bases). This CDR3 has 15 residues. CDR1 MNHEY and CDR2 SVGAGI come from the germline V gene. Between the trimmed V and J ends, which lost 6 bases and 5 bases, there was a span of 16 bases.

Details on this clonotype: Given a much more abundant clone one base away, this may be a read error. This chain connects TRBV7-3 to TRBJ1-4; 8 positions agree with TRBD1. Germline lookup yields CDR1 SGHTA and CDR2 FQGTGA. V gave up 5 bases and J gave up 14 bases; unmatched junction bases: 10. The CDR3 sequence is 13 residues long. This CDR3 reads CASSVRQGRNLFF. The CDR3 DNA reads as TGTGCCAGCAGCGTAAGACAGGGGAGAAACCTGTTTTTT.

The CDR3 DNA follows: TGTGCCAGCAAGGAGGCTAACACAGATACGCAGTATTTT. Protein sequence: CASKEANTDTQYF. The rearrangement links TRBV28 to TRBJ2-3; possibly TRBD2 for D (5 bases). V lost 7 bases and J lost 2, with 10 bases in between. The V gene's germline CDR1 is MDHEN and CDR2 SYDVKM. The CDR3 extends over 13 amino acids.

This clonotype has more than one count but fewer than ten. The genes are TRBV21-1 and TRBJ2-5; the D call of TRBD1 is as the table states it, not checked on the DNA. TRBV21-1 is shown as a pseudogene. The CDR3 totals 20 residues. For the CDR3, the DNA is TGTGCCAGCAGCAAAGGAGTGGGACAGGGAAGGTTAAAGGACGAAGAGACCCAGTACTTC. Amino acid sequence: CASSKGVGQGRLKDEETQYF.

The V call is TRBV7-2, the J call TRBJ2-7; no clear D. The CDR3 length is 14 residues. Trimming stripped 2 bases from V and 2 bases from J, with 10 bases between. Germline V gene sequence: CDR1 SGHTA, CDR2 FQGNSA. The DNA of the CDR3 is TGTGCCAGCAGCTTACTCCTAGGGCCCTACGAGCAGTACTTC. This sequence encodes CASSLLLGPYEQYF.

This clonotype was seen a handful of times. The rearrangement joins TRBV20-1 to TRBJ1-2; D not certain. CDR1 and CDR2 from the germline V gene are DFQATT and SNEGSKA (reference sequence). This CDR3 contains 12 residues. With 4 bases removed from V and 4 bases from J, the gap between germline ends came to 10 bases. CDR3 in amino acids: CSATADGYGYTF. CDR3 nucleotide sequence: TGCAGTGCTACCGCGGACGGCTATGGCTACACCTTC.

V and J are TRBV4-1 and TRBJ2-7, with D perhaps TRBD1 (5 bases). Per the germline V gene, CDR1 is MGHRA and CDR2 is YSYEKL. CDR3 length: 14 residues. Trimming cost V 2 bases and J 3 bases, with 11 bases left between them. CDR3 in amino acids: CASSQPKTDYEQYF. The CDR3 DNA reads TGCGCCAGCAGCCAACCTAAGACAGACTACGAGCAGTACTTC.

The chain combines TRBV10-3 with TRBJ2-7; a weak D match, TRBD2 (5 bases). CDR3 size: 13 residues. CDR1 ENHRY and CDR2 SYGVKD come from the germline V gene. V gave up 5 bases and J gave up 0 bases, with 8 bases separating them. The CDR3 sequence: CAISRDLSYEQYF. CDR3 nucleotide sequence: TGTGCCATCAGTCGGGATCTCTCCTACGAGCAGTACTTC.

V is TRBV9 and J is TRBJ2-3; possibly TRBD2 for D (6 bases). Deletions cut 7 bases from V and 5 bases from J, with 23 bases between. This CDR3 region has 16 residues. CDR1 and CDR2 from the germline V gene are SGDLS and YYNGEE. The CDR3 sequence is CASSKLAGRIGDTQYF. Here the CDR3 DNA reads TGTGCCAGCTCCAAGTTGGCGGGAAGGATTGGAGATACGCAGTATTTT.

The genes are TRBV20-1 and TRBJ2-7; maybe TRBD1 (6 bases). In germline, CDR1 is DFQATT, CDR2 SNEGSKA (reference sequence). Trimming took off 0 bases at V and 0 bases at J, with 12 bases between the two ends. The CDR3 totals 15 residues. CDR3 nucleotide sequence: TGCAGTGCTAGAGACCAACAGGGCTCCTCCTACGAGCAGTACTTC. Residues: CSARDQQGSSYEQYF.

In the case of this clonotype: One junction end disagrees with the germline gene, perhaps due to a read error. CDR3 residues: CIVDGGQGSYNEQFF. DNA of the CDR3: TGCATCGTTGATGGGGGACAGGGGTCCTACAATGAGCAGTTCTTC. The V call is TRBV29-1, the J call TRBJ2-1; 10 nucleotides match TRBD1. Germline V CDR1 and CDR2: SQVTM, ANQGSEA. There are 15 residues in the CDR3.